These T cell receptor beta chains were read from a single sample in a study of control samples from healthy donors and cancer patients. Produced via immunoSEQ multiplex PCR; TCRdb's table is partial and in-frame only. The table records roughly 81,000 clones, 75% to 85% of them present only once. The sample consisted of PBMCs. The origin of the receptors is a man aged 60 to 69 with head and neck cancer. CDR3s include the opening cysteine and the closing phenylalanine or tryptophan. The D gene is left open where the match is weak. The size entry is marked missing in some rows and otherwise reads once, few, many or a size class.

clone_size: NA; v_call: TRBV27; j_call: TRBJ1-4; d_call: TRBD1; cdr3_aa: CASSRYRGQGEKLFF; cdr3_nt: TGTGCCAGCAGCCGATACAGGGGGCAGGGTGAAAAACTGTTTTTT
clone_size: NA; v_call: TRBV11-2; j_call: TRBJ1-2; d_call: NA; cdr3_aa: CASSLQDPGGGYTF; cdr3_nt: TGTGCCAGCAGCTTACAGGATCCTGGTGGTGGCTACACCTTC
clone_size: few; v_call: TRBV27; j_call: TRBJ2-7; d_call: NA; cdr3_aa: CASSFNYHPSYEQYF; cdr3_nt: TGTGCCAGCAGTTTCAACTACCACCCCTCCTACGAGCAGTACTTC
clone_size: NA; v_call: TRBV11-2; j_call: TRBJ1-5; d_call: NA; cdr3_aa: CASSLQGDQPQHF; cdr3_nt: TGTGCCAGCAGCTTACAGGGTGATCAGCCCCAGCATTTT
clone_size: NA; v_call: TRBV24-1; j_call: TRBJ2-3; d_call: NA; cdr3_aa: CATSPGWPTDTQYF; cdr3_nt: TGTGCCACCAGTCCAGGGTGGCCCACAGATACGCAGTATTTT
clone_size: NA; v_call: TRBV6-5; j_call: TRBJ1-3; d_call: NA; cdr3_aa: CASTDSSGNTIYF; cdr3_nt: TGTGCCAGCACCGATAGCTCTGGAAACACCATATATTTT
clone_size: few; v_call: TRBV19; j_call: TRBJ2-2; d_call: TRBD2; cdr3_aa: CASNRLAGTGELFF; cdr3_nt: TGTGCCAGTAACCGCCTAGCGGGAACCGGGGAGCTGTTTTTT
clone_size: once; v_call: TRBV4-2; j_call: TRBJ2-5; d_call: NA; cdr3_aa: CASSQAVTSSKTQYF; cdr3_nt: TGTGCCAGCAGCCAAGCTGTGACTAGTTCTAAGACCCAGTACTTC
clone_size: NA; v_call: TRBV19; j_call: TRBJ1-2; d_call: NA; cdr3_aa: CASSMLQGRYTF; cdr3_nt: TGTGCCAGTAGTATGTTGCAGGGCCGGTACACCTTC
clone_size: NA; v_call: TRBV7-8; j_call: TRBJ2-2; d_call: NA; cdr3_aa: CASSFFFPGELFF; cdr3_nt: TGTGCCAGCAGCTTTTTTTTCCCCGGGGAGCTGTTTTTT
clone_size: NA; v_call: TRBV5-1; j_call: TRBJ1-3; d_call: NA; cdr3_aa: CASSPQGGGNTIYF; cdr3_nt: TGCGCCAGCAGCCCGCAGGGAGGTGGAAACACCATATATTTT
clone_size: NA; v_call: TRBV2; j_call: TRBJ2-1; d_call: NA; cdr3_aa: CANSRKGYNEQFF; cdr3_nt: TGTGCCAACAGCAGGAAAGGCTACAATGAGCAGTTCTTC
clone_size: NA; v_call: TRBV29-1; j_call: TRBJ2-1; d_call: TRBD1; cdr3_aa: CSVSYYGTGTYNEQFF; cdr3_nt: TGCAGCGTTAGCTACTACGGGACAGGCACCTACAATGAGCAGTTCTTC
clone_size: once; v_call: TRBV11-3; j_call: TRBJ2-1; d_call: NA; cdr3_aa: CASSLTSSVSGNEQFF; cdr3_nt: TGTGCCAGCAGCTTAACCTCTAGCGTATCGGGAAATGAGCAGTTCTTC
clone_size: NA; v_call: TRBV19; j_call: TRBJ2-7; d_call: TRBD1; cdr3_aa: CASSPRDRGKEYF; cdr3_nt: TGTGCCAGTAGTCCCCGCGACAGGGGTAAGGAGTACTTC
clone_size: NA; v_call: TRBV1; j_call: TRBJ2-2; d_call: NA; cdr3_aa: CTSLLSSGKTGELFF; cdr3_nt: TGCACCAGCCTTCTTTCTAGCGGAAAAACCGGGGAGCTGTTTTTT
clone_size: few; v_call: TRBV7-9; j_call: TRBJ2-3; d_call: NA; cdr3_aa: CASSFGTERSGWDTQYF; cdr3_nt: TGTGCCAGCAGCTTTGGGACAGAAAGGAGCGGGTGGGATACGCAGTATTTT
clone_size: NA; v_call: TRBV20-1; j_call: TRBJ1-5; d_call: NA; cdr3_aa: CSASTSRAQYQPQHF; cdr3_nt: TGCAGTGCTAGTACCTCTCGGGCACAGTATCAGCCCCAGCATTTT
clone_size: NA; v_call: TRBV11-2; j_call: TRBJ2-2; d_call: NA; cdr3_aa: CASSPLLEGTGELFF; cdr3_nt: TGTGCCAGCAGCCCCCTTTTGGAAGGTACCGGGGAGCTGTTTTTT
clone_size: once; v_call: TRBV25-1; j_call: TRBJ2-1; d_call: NA; cdr3_aa: CASSDPTRDLKSQFF; cdr3_nt: TGTGCCAGCAGTGATCCCACCCGGGACTTAAAGTCGCAGTTCTTC
clone_size: NA; v_call: TRBV19; j_call: TRBJ2-2; d_call: TRBD1; cdr3_aa: CASSFRTGTIAGELFF; cdr3_nt: TGTGCCAGTAGTTTCCGGACAGGGACGATCGCCGGGGAGCTGTTTTTT
clone_size: NA; v_call: TRBV29-1; j_call: TRBJ2-3; d_call: NA; cdr3_aa: CSGGSVTDTQYF; cdr3_nt: TGTTCCGGGGGCTCCGTCACAGATACGCAGTATTTT
clone_size: NA; v_call: TRBV6-5; j_call: TRBJ1-2; d_call: NA; cdr3_aa: CASRGDATVWNGYTF; cdr3_nt: TGTGCCAGTAGGGGGGACGCGACAGTTTGGAATGGCTACACCTTC
clone_size: NA; v_call: TRBV6-5; j_call: TRBJ2-7; d_call: TRBD2; cdr3_aa: CASRRGTSGAYEQYF; cdr3_nt: TGTGCCAGCAGGAGGGGGACTAGCGGGGCCTACGAGCAGTACTTC
clone_size: NA; v_call: TRBV7-7; j_call: TRBJ2-3; d_call: TRBD2; cdr3_aa: CASTPLAGADTQYF; cdr3_nt: TGTGCCAGCACTCCCCTAGCGGGAGCTGATACGCAGTATTTT
clone_size: NA; v_call: TRBV7-2; j_call: TRBJ1-1; d_call: NA; cdr3_aa: CASSLAAGTEAFF; cdr3_nt: TGTGCCAGCAGCTTAGCGGCGGGCACTGAAGCTTTCTTT
clone_size: NA; v_call: TRBV12-5; j_call: TRBJ1-2; d_call: NA; cdr3_aa: CASGFPQTPGYTF; cdr3_nt: TGTGCTAGTGGTTTTCCCCAGACTCCTGGCTACACCTTC
clone_size: NA; v_call: TRBV30; j_call: TRBJ1-2; d_call: TRBD1; cdr3_aa: CACTGQPHIGYTF; cdr3_nt: TGTGCCTGCACGGGACAGCCCCATATAGGCTACACCTTC
clone_size: NA; v_call: TRBV5-6; j_call: TRBJ1-4; d_call: TRBD1; cdr3_aa: CASSLLAGGLNEKLFF; cdr3_nt: TGTGCCAGCAGCTTGCTGGCAGGGGGCCTTAATGAAAAACTGTTTTTT
clone_size: NA; v_call: TRBV3-1/TRBV3-2; j_call: TRBJ2-4; d_call: TRBD2; cdr3_aa: CASSHRTSGTKNIQYF; cdr3_nt: TGTGCCAGCAGCCACAGGACTAGCGGCACCAAAAACATTCAGTACTTC
clone_size: NA; v_call: TRBV5-1; j_call: TRBJ2-2; d_call: NA; cdr3_aa: CASTNTGELFF; cdr3_nt: TGCGCCAGCACGAACACCGGGGAGCTGTTTTTT
clone_size: NA; v_call: TRBV18; j_call: TRBJ1-4; d_call: NA; cdr3_aa: CASSPGQSNEKLFF; cdr3_nt: TGTGCCAGCTCACCTGGACAGTCTAATGAAAAACTGTTTTTT
clone_size: NA; v_call: TRBV2; j_call: TRBJ1-2; d_call: TRBD1; cdr3_aa: CASSADRVDYGYTF; cdr3_nt: TGTGCCAGCAGTGCCGACAGGGTTGACTATGGCTACACCTTC
clone_size: NA; v_call: TRBV10-3; j_call: TRBJ1-2; d_call: NA; cdr3_aa: CAISDQDRDDYGYTF; cdr3_nt: TGTGCCATCAGTGACCAGGACAGAGATGACTATGGCTACACCTTC
clone_size: NA; v_call: TRBV18; j_call: TRBJ1-1; d_call: NA; cdr3_aa: CASSPGFPEAFF; cdr3_nt: TGTGCCAGCTCACCAGGCTTCCCTGAAGCTTTCTTT
clone_size: NA; v_call: TRBV5-1; j_call: TRBJ1-4; d_call: NA; cdr3_aa: CASSYTTTNEKLFF; cdr3_nt: TGCGCCAGCAGCTACACAACAACTAATGAAAAACTGTTTTTT
clone_size: NA; v_call: TRBV7-8; j_call: TRBJ1-2; d_call: TRBD1; cdr3_aa: CASSTTGTGYTF; cdr3_nt: TGTGCCAGCAGCACGACAGGGACCGGCTACACCTTC
clone_size: NA; v_call: TRBV6-5; j_call: TRBJ2-5; d_call: TRBD2; cdr3_aa: CASRSGGPQETQYF; cdr3_nt: TGTGCCAGCAGGTCGGGAGGACCCCAAGAGACCCAGTACTTC
clone_size: once; v_call: TRBV18; j_call: TRBJ2-3; d_call: TRBD2; cdr3_aa: CASSAIPLAVGFTDTQYF; cdr3_nt: TGTGCCAGCTCGGCAATCCCACTAGCGGTCGGGTTCACAGATACGCAGTATTTT
clone_size: NA; v_call: TRBV10-2; j_call: TRBJ2-1; d_call: TRBD2; cdr3_aa: CASSGLREGYNEQFF; cdr3_nt: TGCGCCAGCAGTGGTTTGCGGGAGGGCTACAATGAGCAGTTCTTC
clone_size: NA; v_call: TRBV18; j_call: TRBJ2-7; d_call: NA; cdr3_aa: CASSPDPYEQYF; cdr3_nt: TGTGCCAGCTCCCCGGACCCCTACGAGCAGTACTTC
clone_size: NA; v_call: TRBV5-1; j_call: TRBJ2-7; d_call: TRBD1; cdr3_aa: CASSLVTGYGFSSYEQYF; cdr3_nt: TGCGCCAGCAGCTTGGTGACAGGGTACGGGTTCAGCTCCTACGAGCAGTACTTC
clone_size: NA; v_call: TRBV19; j_call: TRBJ2-2; d_call: TRBD2; cdr3_aa: CASSLFLTSGRGELFF; cdr3_nt: TGTGCCAGTAGTTTGTTCCTGACTAGCGGGAGAGGGGAGCTGTTTTTT
clone_size: NA; v_call: TRBV18; j_call: TRBJ1-5; d_call: NA; cdr3_aa: CASSTLGAGLGDQPQHF; cdr3_nt: TGTGCCAGCTCAACTCTGGGAGCGGGGCTGGGAGATCAGCCCCAGCATTTT
clone_size: NA; v_call: TRBV7-7; j_call: TRBJ1-2; d_call: NA; cdr3_aa: CASSLGHRERGDYGYTF; cdr3_nt: TGTGCTAGCAGCTTAGGTCACAGGGAGAGGGGAGACTATGGCTACACCTTC
clone_size: NA; v_call: TRBV7-2; j_call: TRBJ2-7; d_call: NA; cdr3_aa: CASSLVLSSYEQYF; cdr3_nt: TGTGCCAGCAGTTTGGTCCTAAGCTCCTACGAGCAGTACTTC
clone_size: NA; v_call: TRBV4-1; j_call: TRBJ2-1; d_call: NA; cdr3_aa: CASSQEPEFYEQFF; cdr3_nt: TGCGCCAGCAGCCAAGAACCAGAGTTCTATGAGCAGTTCTTC
clone_size: NA; v_call: TRBV19; j_call: TRBJ1-1; d_call: NA; cdr3_aa: CASSRSQGNTEAFF; cdr3_nt: TGTGCCAGTAGTAGATCGCAGGGGAACACTGAAGCTTTCTTT
clone_size: NA; v_call: TRBV2; j_call: TRBJ1-4; d_call: TRBD1; cdr3_aa: CASGGQGQKGKLFF; cdr3_nt: TGTGCCAGCGGGGGACAGGGACAGAAAGGAAAACTGTTTTTT
clone_size: NA; v_call: TRBV5-5; j_call: TRBJ1-3; d_call: NA; cdr3_aa: CASSFVIRQTVGNTIYF; cdr3_nt: TGTGCCAGCAGCTTCGTTATCCGGCAAACTGTTGGAAACACCATATATTTT
clone_size: NA; v_call: TRBV7-8; j_call: TRBJ1-3; d_call: NA; cdr3_aa: CASSFGIFLGNTIYF; cdr3_nt: TGTGCCAGCAGCTTTGGGATTTTTCTTGGAAACACCATATATTTT